This entry lists 31 T cell receptor beta chains sequenced from one sample in a study of T cell repertoires in cytomegalovirus infection. The antigens of these receptors remain unknown. TCRdb reprocessed the reads via MiXCR and lists one record per CDR3 protein. The table has about 700,000 distinct CDR3 sequences, about 33% seen once. The starting material was cultured PBMCs, obtained from culture after CMV antigen stimulation. These receptors originate from a human donor in good health (CMV status not recorded). Some clones in this sample may be carry-over from other donors' samples.

The chain links TRBV2 to TRBJ1-1; the match to TRBD1 covers 8 bases. V was clipped by 7 bases and J by 5 bases; unmatched bases: 6. CDR3 length: 13 residues. Per germline, CDR1 SNHLY and CDR2 FYNNEI. CDR3 loop: CASTGQGATEAFF. The CDR3 coding sequence is TGTGCCAGCACTGGACAGGGAGCTACTGAAGCTTTCTTT.

J is TRBJ2-7 and V is TRBV20-1; unclear D gene. The CDR3 extends over 16 amino acids. V lost 0 bases and J 0 bases, leaving 15 bases between the germline ends. Germline CDR1 and CDR2: DFQATT and SNEGSKA (reference sequence). The CDR3 sequence is CSARDFGYRSSYEQYF. The CDR3 nucleotides read TGCAGTGCTAGAGATTTCGGCTACCGAAGCTCCTACGAGCAGTACTTC.

This clonotype has more than one count but fewer than ten. The CDR3 sequence is CASSLGGQVKGTQYF. Here the CDR3 DNA reads TGTGCCAGCAGCTTAGGGGGACAGGTTAAGGGGACCCAGTACTTC. The chain couples TRBV11-2 to TRBJ2-5, with TRBD1 matching 8 bases. CDR3 size: 15 residues. V was pared by 1 base and J by 7 bases, with 8 bases of the junction left unmatched. The germline V gene encodes CDR1 SGHAT and CDR2 FQNNGV.

This clonotype was seen just once. The chain employs TRBV5-4 and TRBJ2-1, with 13 bases lining up with TRBD2. CDR1 is SGHNT, CDR2 YYREEE, per germline (reference sequence). The CDR3 is made up of 16 amino acids. Trimming removed 3 bases from V and 3 bases from J; junction bases left unmatched: 3. CDR3 residues: CASSSTSGGFYNEQFF. The CDR3 region has the DNA TGTGCCAGCAGCTCGACTAGCGGGGGGTTCTACAATGAGCAGTTCTTC. The full variable domain, its missing parts supplied by reference TRBV5-4 and TRBJ2-1, is ETGVTQSPTHLIKTRGQQVTLRCSSQSGHNTVSWYQQALGQGPQFIFQYYREEENGRGNFPPRFSGLQFPNYSSELNVNALELDDSALYLCASSSTSGGFYNEQFFGPGTRLTVL.

This clonotype was recorded at least ten times. The chain has TRBV4-1 and TRBJ1-2; D is perhaps TRBD1 (5 bases). Germline V gene lookup returns CDR1 MGHRA and CDR2 YSYEKL. The V and J ends lost 5 bases and 4 bases respectively, with 14 bases between them. The CDR3 is 14 amino acids. CDR3 nucleotide sequence: TGCGCCAGCAGCGGACCATGGGGCGGCTATGGCTACACCTTC. Its translation is CASSGPWGGYGYTF.

The gene calls are TRBV6-1 and TRBJ1-6, with TRBD1 matching over 11 bases. Germline V gene lookup returns CDR1 MNHNS and CDR2 SASEGT. CDR3 length equals 14 residues. V gave up 6 bases and J gave up 9 bases; unmatched junction bases: 4. The CDR3 region has the DNA TGTGCCAGCAGCCTGGGGACAGGGGGTTCACCCCTCCACTTT. Translated: CASSLGTGGSPLHF.

The chain joins TRBV20-1 to TRBJ1-6, with D uncertain. The germline V gene encodes CDR1 DFQATT and CDR2 SNEGSKA (reference sequence). The CDR3 loop spans 12 amino acids. Trimming took 7 bases from V and 7 from J, leaving 11 bases between them. As DNA, the CDR3 is TGCAGTGTGGGGTCCCTGAATTCACCCCTCCACTTT. Encoded protein: CSVGSLNSPLHF.

The chain recombines TRBV12-3 or TRBV12-4 with TRBJ2-3; TRBD2 aligns across 14 bases. The CDR3 is 17 residues long. V shed 4 bases and J 3 bases; nucleotides not matched to a gene: 6. The CDR3 here is CASSSGLAGESTDTQYF. CDR3 DNA: TGTGCCAGCAGTTCGGGACTAGCGGGAGAGTCAACAGATACGCAGTATTTT.

The genes are TRBV6-6 and TRBJ2-5, with TRBD2 identical over 8 bases. The CDR3 covers 15 residues. Germline assignment: CDR1 MNHNY and CDR2 SVGAGI (reference sequence). V lost 6 bases to trimming and J lost 3 bases; unmatched junction nucleotides: 9. The CDR3, as DNA: TGTGCCAGCAGACCCAGAGCGGGGGTTGAAGAGACCCAGTACTTC. Protein product: CASRPRAGVEETQYF.

This clonotype has just one count. Being one base from a much bigger clone, this may be a read error. The V and J genes are TRBV7-2 and TRBJ1-3; D is ambiguous. V lost 2 bases, J lost 6 bases, and 8 bases lay in between. CDR3 length: 13 amino acids. Germline V gene lookup returns CDR1 SGHTA and CDR2 FQGNSA. The CDR3 nucleotides are TGTGCCAGCAGCTTACAGGCTGAAAACACCATATATTTT. It codes for CASSLQAENTIYF.

The rearrangement links TRBV7-8 to TRBJ1-4; the match to TRBD1 covers 9 bases. Germline CDR1 and CDR2: SGHVS and FQNEAQ. J lost 9 bases, V lost 5 bases, and 10 bases had no gene match. This CDR3 region has 15 residues. DNA of the CDR3: TGTGCCAGCAGCGTTTGGACAGGGGAGCGGCAAAAACTGTTTTTT. This gives the protein CASSVWTGERQKLFF.

This rearrangement joins TRBV7-2 to TRBJ2-3; D ambiguous. The CDR3 is 13 amino acids. Germline V gives CDR1 SGHTA, CDR2 FQGNSA. V lost 4 bases to trimming and J lost 6 bases, with 11 bases between them. The CDR3 DNA reads as TGTGCCAGCAGCTACGGGTGGTCGGATACGCAGTATTTT. It is translated as CASSYGWSDTQYF.

The chain is built from TRBV2 and TRBJ2-7; D remains unclear. Trimming left V 3 bases short and J 5 bases short, with 23 bases between. CDR3 length: 17 amino acids. Germline lookup yields CDR1 SNHLY and CDR2 FYNNEI. CDR3 sequence reads: CASSDFSATPLGDEQYF. The CDR3 bases are TGTGCCAGCAGTGATTTTTCAGCCACCCCACTGGGCGACGAGCAGTACTTC.

The chain combines TRBV7-2 with TRBJ1-5; maybe TRBD1 (5 bases). The CDR3 loop spans 14 amino acids. Trimming removed 7 bases from V and 2 bases from J, with 12 bases in between. CDR1 is SGHTA, CDR2 FQGNSA, per germline. CDR3 sequence: CASTKGTGNQPQHF. The DNA of the CDR3 is TGTGCCAGCACCAAGGGGACGGGCAATCAGCCCCAGCATTTT.

This clonotype was counted only a few times. The J gene is TRBJ2-5, the V gene TRBV7-2, with TRBD2 identical over 8 bases. V lost 4 bases and J lost 6; bases outside the gene matches: 7. This CDR3 comprises 14 residues. Germline lookup yields CDR1 SGHTA and CDR2 FQGNSA. The CDR3 region is CASSYPGTRKTQYF. In DNA, the CDR3 is TGTGCCAGCAGCTACCCCGGGACTAGGAAGACCCAGTACTTC.

This clonotype showed up many times. This rearrangement joins TRBV7-2 to TRBJ2-3, with TRBD2 identical over 11 bases. The length of the CDR3 is 16 residues. Germline CDR1 reads SGHTA; CDR2 reads FQGNSA. V was clipped by 7 bases and J by 4 bases; unmatched bases: 10. Here the CDR3 reads CASTLTGTSGADTQYF. DNA for the CDR3: TGTGCCAGCACCCTTACCGGGACTAGCGGCGCAGATACGCAGTATTTT.

The sample holds a few counts of this clonotype. The rearrangement joins TRBV7-9 to TRBJ2-7; D is perhaps TRBD1 or TRBD2 (5 bases each). CDR1 and CDR2 (germline): SEHNR, FQNEAQ (reference sequence). The CDR3 contains 14 residues. The V gene lost 4 bases and the J gene lost 3 bases, with 13 bases spanning the gap. CDR3 region: CASSSAGASYEQYF. In nucleotides, the CDR3 is TGTGCCAGCAGCTCAGCCGGGGCGAGCTACGAGCAGTACTTC.

The V and J genes are TRBV12-3 or TRBV12-4 and TRBJ1-4, with D possibly TRBD1 on 5 matching bases. This CDR3 contains 15 residues. Between the trimmed V and J ends, which lost 2 bases and 7 bases, there was a span of 14 bases. CDR3 residues: CASSLTDNGLEKLFF. Here the CDR3 DNA reads TGTGCCAGCAGTTTAACGGACAATGGGCTTGAAAAACTGTTTTTT.

The chain employs TRBV25-1 and TRBJ1-6, with 7 bases fitting TRBD1. J gave up 7 bases and V 7 bases, and 7 bases lay outside the gene matches. Germline CDR1 is MGHDK and CDR2 is SYGVNS. This CDR3 has 14 amino acids. CDR3 in amino acids: CASTGTDPNSPLHF. The CDR3 DNA follows: TGTGCCAGCACCGGGACAGATCCGAATTCACCCCTCCACTTT.

The V call is TRBV6-8, the J call TRBJ2-1, with 10 positions matching TRBD2. The CDR3 totals 16 residues. The ends lost 4 bases at V and 4 bases at J; junction bases unmatched: 7. CDR1 and CDR2 from the germline V gene are MNHGY and SAAAGT. The CDR3 nucleotides are TGTGCCAGCAGTTTAACTTCTAGCGGGAGATACAATGAGCAGTTCTTC. The encoded protein is CASSLTSSGRYNEQFF.

The table lists this clonotype with a few counts. This chain connects TRBV20-1 to TRBJ2-5; D tentatively reads TRBD1 or TRBD2 (6 bases each). CDR1 and CDR2 (germline): DFQATT, SNEGSKA (reference sequence). V was clipped by 5 bases and J by 0 bases, with 7 bases between them. The CDR3 runs to 12 residues. The CDR3 sequence is CSAGGHQETQYF. As DNA, the CDR3 is TGCAGTGCTGGGGGGCACCAAGAGACCCAGTACTTC.

V gene TRBV6-2 or TRBV6-3 combines with J gene TRBJ2-2; D gene unclear. V shed 6 bases and J shed 1 base, with 6 bases lying between them. Germline assignment: CDR1 MNHEY and CDR2 SVGEGT. The CDR3 runs 13 residues. CDR3 amino acids: CASRTRNTGELFF. DNA of the CDR3: TGTGCCAGCAGGACCAGGAACACCGGGGAGCTGTTTTTT.

This clonotype appeared once. V and J are TRBV9 and TRBJ2-3; D unresolved. The CDR3 sequence is 15 residues long. CDR1 and CDR2 from the germline V gene are SGDLS and YYNGEE. V shed 2 bases and J shed 0 bases, with 10 bases lying between them. CDR3 sequence reads: CASSVDPYSTDTQYF. The CDR3 coding sequence is TGTGCCAGCAGCGTGGACCCCTATAGCACAGATACGCAGTATTTT.

This clonotype occurred a few times. The J gene is TRBJ1-1, the V gene TRBV10-3; perhaps TRBD1 as D (6 bases). The CDR3 spans 12 residues. Trimming cost V 2 bases and J 11 bases, with 12 bases left between them. Germline-derived CDR1 and CDR2 are ENHRY and SYGVKD. The CDR3 bases are TGTGCCATCAGTGAGACAGGGAGGTCCGCTTTCTTT. It encodes CAISETGRSAFF.

The chain combines TRBV7-3 with TRBJ2-3, with D perhaps matching TRBD1 or TRBD2 (5 bases each). The CDR3 is 20 residues long. Trimming pared 0 bases from V and 2 bases from J, leaving 24 bases between. Germline lookup yields CDR1 SGHTA and CDR2 FQGTGA. The DNA of the CDR3 is TGTGCCAGCAGCTTAACCCCGGGGCAGAGGGCGAGGACTTACACAGATACGCAGTATTTT. Its translation: CASSLTPGQRARTYTDTQYF.

V and J are TRBV11-3 and TRBJ1-2, with 9 positions matching TRBD1. This CDR3 contains 14 residues. V was clipped by 4 bases and J by 5 bases; unmatched bases: 5. Germline V lookup: CDR1 SGHNT, CDR2 YENEEA. The CDR3 protein is CASSCWDRVYGYTF. The CDR3 region has the DNA TGTGCCAGCAGCTGCTGGGACAGGGTTTATGGCTACACCTTC.

V and J are TRBV27 and TRBJ1-2, with a tentative D call TRBD1 (5 bases). Per germline, CDR1 MNHEY and CDR2 SMNVEV (reference sequence). The CDR3 has 13 residues. V gave up 8 bases and J gave up 4 bases, with 14 bases separating them. CDR3 residues: CASSVWQGYGYTF. DNA of the CDR3: TGTGCCAGCTCTGTATGGCAGGGCTATGGCTACACCTTC.

The J gene is TRBJ2-3, the V gene TRBV4-1; 7 positions match TRBD1. CDR1 MGHRA and CDR2 YSYEKL come from the germline V gene. This CDR3 has 15 amino acids. V shed 3 bases and J 7 bases; nucleotides not matched to a gene: 10. The CDR3 coding sequence is TGCGCCAGCAGCCACCCGGGACAGAGAAGCAATACGCAGTATTTT. Its protein is CASSHPGQRSNTQYF.

This chain uses TRBV12-3 or TRBV12-4 with TRBJ2-3; possibly TRBD1 for D (6 bases). The V end lost 5 bases, the J end lost 3 bases, and 12 bases lay between the germline ends. The CDR3 runs 14 residues. The CDR3 coding sequence is TGTGCCAGCAGTCCACGTGGACAGACAGATACGCAGTATTTT. Residues: CASSPRGQTDTQYF.

This clonotype was seen a handful of times. Relative to the germline gene, one junction end is altered; a read error may explain this. V gene TRBV5-4 combines with J gene TRBJ2-1; 8 nucleotides agree with TRBD2. Germline CDR1 reads SGHNT; CDR2 reads YYREEE (reference sequence). CDR3 length: 13 amino acids. CDR3 in amino acids: CAGRSGSAYEQFF. The CDR3 DNA is TGTGCCGGCAGGAGCGGGAGTGCGTATGAGCAGTTCTTC. Full variable domain (outside the CDR3, taken from reference TRBV5-4 and TRBJ2-1): ETGVTQSPTHLIKTRGQQVTLRCSSQSGHNTVSWYQQALGQGPQFIFQYYREEENGRGNFPPRFSGLQFPNYSSELNVNALELDDSALYLCAGRSGSAYEQFFGPGTRLTVL.

The rearrangement joins TRBV15 to TRBJ2-1, with D unclear. From germline, CDR1 is LNHNV and CDR2 YYDKDF (reference sequence). This CDR3 region has 12 residues. Deletions cut 11 bases from V and 5 bases from J, with 13 bases between. The chain's CDR3 is CASSNANNEQFF. Here the CDR3 DNA reads TGTGCCTCGAGCAATGCAAACAATGAGCAGTTCTTC. Together with reference TRBV15 and TRBJ2-1, the CDR3 gives the full variable domain: DAMVIQNPRYQVTQFGKPVTLSCSQTLNHNVMYWYQQKSSQAPKLLFHYYDKDFNNEADTPDNFQSRRPNTSFCFLDIRSPGLGDTAMYLCASSNANNEQFFGPGTRLTVL.